The 25 T cell receptor beta chains given below trace back to one sample, sequenced in a study of T cell responses to AZD1222 COVID-19 vaccine. Profiled with immunoSEQ multiplex PCR; TCRdb holds only in-frame clones, not every one. The sample contains over 120,000 clones, around 90% of which appear only once. The sample here was peripheral blood, taken on day 0 of AZD1222 vaccination. Every receptor here comes from an adult in good health.

The chain carries TRBV19 and TRBJ1-3; D possibly corresponds to TRBD1 (5 bases). Deletions cut 7 bases from V and 2 bases from J, with 12 bases between. Germline CDR1 is LNHDA and CDR2 is SQIVND (reference sequence). The CDR3 spans 14 residues. Written as DNA, the CDR3 is TGTGCCAGTAACCCCGGGACGCCTGGAAACACCATATATTTT. As protein: CASNPGTPGNTIYF.

V and J are TRBV11-2 and TRBJ2-7, with D tentatively TRBD2 (6 bases). Germline-derived CDR1 and CDR2 are SGHAT and FQNNGV. The CDR3 is made up of 15 amino acids. V was trimmed by 2 bases and J by 2 bases, leaving 13 bases between them. The DNA of the CDR3 is TGTGCCAGCAGCTTATCAGGGACTGTAGCCTACGAGCAGTACTTC. Amino acids: CASSLSGTVAYEQYF.

The CDR3 loop is CASSLVWDAGNIQYF. Written as DNA, the CDR3 is TGTGCCAGCAGCTTGGTTTGGGACGCAGGGAACATTCAGTACTTC. V and J are TRBV5-5 and TRBJ2-4; the D call may be TRBD1 or TRBD2 (5 bases each). CDR1 and CDR2 (germline): SGHKS, YYEKEE (reference sequence). The CDR3 totals 15 residues. Deletions cut 0 bases from V and 7 bases from J, with 14 bases between. Using reference TRBV5-5 and TRBJ2-4 for the parts outside the CDR3, the full variable domain is DAGVTQSPTHLIKTRGQQVTLRCSPISGHKSVSWYQQVLGQGPQFIFQYYEKEERGRGNFPDRFSARQFPNYSSELNVNALLLGDSALYLCASSLVWDAGNIQYFGAGTRLSVL.

V usage is TRBV14 and J usage is TRBJ2-7; the D gene is possibly TRBD1 (6 bases). Trimming took off 4 bases at V and 0 bases at J, with 10 bases between the two ends. This CDR3 spans 14 amino acids. The germline V gene encodes CDR1 SGHDN and CDR2 FVKESK. The CDR3 nucleotides are TGTGCCAGCAGCCCCCAACAGGGCTCCTACGAGCAGTACTTC. Its protein product is CASSPQQGSYEQYF.

This clone was counted once. The chain employs TRBV3-1 (or the pseudogene TRBV3-2) and TRBJ1-4; D is unclear. The CDR3 totals 11 residues. The germline V gene encodes CDR1 LGHDT and CDR2 YNNKEL (reference sequence). Trimming left V 4 bases short and J 8 bases short, with 5 bases between. DNA for the CDR3: TGTGCCAGCAGCCTAGGGGAAAAACTGTTTTTT. Translating gives CASSLGEKLFF.

The V call is TRBV2, the J call TRBJ2-5, with D possibly called TRBD1 or TRBD2 (6 bases each). This CDR3 comprises 13 residues. Per germline, CDR1 SNHLY and CDR2 FYNNEI. Trimming left V 8 bases short and J 5 bases short, with 15 bases between. The CDR3: CASRPGAVETQYF. CDR3 DNA sequence: TGTGCCAGCCGTCCGGGGGCGGTGGAGACCCAGTACTTC.

This clone was seen a single time. This rearrangement joins TRBV6-2 or TRBV6-3 to TRBJ1-5, with D possibly TRBD1 on 5 matching bases. The CDR3 has 20 residues. CDR1 and CDR2 from the germline V gene are MNHEY and SVGEGT. Trimming left V 2 bases short and J 0 bases short, with 23 bases between. CDR3 in amino acids: CASSYIAEGQGDYSNQPQHF. Written as DNA, the CDR3 is TGTGCCAGCAGTTACATAGCCGAGGGGCAGGGTGATTATAGCAATCAGCCCCAGCATTTT.

This chain connects TRBV14 to TRBJ2-2, with a weak D call TRBD1 (5 bases). The V gene's germline CDR1 is SGHDN and CDR2 FVKESK. The CDR3 loop spans 15 amino acids. Trimming took 2 bases from V and 4 from J, leaving 11 bases between them. The CDR3 bases are TGTGCCAGCAGCCAAATACAGGCAGGCACCGGGGAGCTGTTTTTT. It encodes CASSQIQAGTGELFF. Complete variable domain (other parts from reference TRBV14 and TRBJ2-2): EAGVTQFPSHSVIEKGQTVTLRCDPISGHDNLYWYRRVMGKEIKFLLHFVKESKQDESGMPNNRFLAERTGGTYSTLKVQPAELEDSGVYFCASSQIQAGTGELFFGEGSRLTVL.

For this clone: An end of the junction does not agree with germline; a read error may underlie this. The V gene is TRBV2, the J gene TRBJ2-7; D is uncertain. The CDR3 totals 11 residues. The germline CDR1 and CDR2 sequences are SNHLY and FYNNEI. The CDR3, as DNA: TGTGCCAGCAGTGAAGCGCTTCCCGGGCACTTC. It specifies CASSEALPGHF.

The chain recombines TRBV10-3 with TRBJ1-6; a weak D match, TRBD1 (5 bases). The CDR3 has 13 amino acids. The germline CDR1 and CDR2 sequences are ENHRY and SYGVKD. Trimming removed 2 bases at V and 14 bases at J, with 13 bases between. This CDR3 is CAISETVGQSLHF. The CDR3 DNA sequence: TGTGCCATCAGTGAGACGGTAGGACAATCCCTCCACTTT.

The V gene is TRBV29-1, the J gene TRBJ1-2; a weak D match, TRBD1 (5 bases). Trimming shortened V by 2 bases and J by 4 bases, and 8 bases separated the two germline ends. The CDR3 covers 12 residues. Germline V gives CDR1 SQVTM, CDR2 ANQGSEA. CDR3 residues: CSVESGGYGYTF. CDR3 bases: TGCAGCGTTGAATCCGGGGGCTATGGCTACACCTTC.

DNA of the CDR3: TGTGCCAGCAGCGGACAGGGGTTGAACACCGGGGAGCTGTTTTTT. Translated, it gives CASSGQGLNTGELFF. The gene calls are TRBV7-2 and TRBJ2-2, with 9 bases aligning to TRBD1. The CDR3 is 15 residues long. The germline V gene has CDR1 SGHTA and CDR2 FQGNSA. The J segment lost 1 base and the V segment lost 5 bases, leaving 2 bases of the junction unmatched.

This clone was counted only a few times. One end of the junction fails to match germline, which may point to a read error. J is TRBJ1-2 and V is TRBV4-1, with TRBD1 identical over 7 bases. Germline loops: CDR1 MGHRA, CDR2 YSYEKL. This CDR3 is built from 12 residues. Here the CDR3 reads CASSQATGVRAF. CDR3 DNA: TGCGCCAGCAGCCAAGCTACAGGGGTACGGGCCTTC.

The V and J genes are TRBV19 and TRBJ1-2, with 7 bases that match TRBD1. The germline V gene encodes CDR1 LNHDA and CDR2 SQIVND (reference sequence). Trimming took 6 bases from V and 6 from J; bases not matched to a gene: 7. The CDR3 has 13 amino acids. Here the CDR3 DNA reads TGTGCCAGTAGCCGTGACAGGGCGAATGGCTACACCTTC. This sequence encodes CASSRDRANGYTF.

This chain joins TRBV4-2 and TRBJ1-3; D is undetermined. Looked up from germline, CDR1 is LGHNA and CDR2 is YNFKEQ. Deletions cut 0 bases from V and 6 bases from J, with 6 bases between. The CDR3 spans 13 residues. The CDR3 nucleotides read TGTGCCAGCAGCCAAGATTGGGCAAACACCATATATTTT. Residues: CASSQDWANTIYF.

This rearrangement joins TRBV6-5 to TRBJ2-6; D gene ambiguous. The CDR3 sequence is 14 residues long. The germline CDR1 and CDR2 sequences are MNHEY and SVGAGI. V dropped 6 bases and J dropped 1 base, with 7 bases sitting between them. The CDR3 loop is CASSSASGANVLTF. In nucleotides, the CDR3 is TGTGCCAGCAGCTCAGCATCTGGGGCCAACGTCCTGACTTTC.

The gene calls are TRBV7-2 and TRBJ1-2, with 7 bases that match TRBD1. Trimming cost V 6 bases and J 4 bases; bases outside gene matches: 5. Germline CDR1 is SGHTA and CDR2 is FQGNSA. The CDR3 runs 13 residues. The CDR3 sequence: CASSRDSVYGYTF. DNA for the CDR3: TGTGCCAGCAGTCGGGACAGCGTCTATGGCTACACCTTC.

This chain joins TRBV5-1 and TRBJ2-7, with D unclear. CDR1 SGHRS and CDR2 YFSETQ come from the germline V gene. The CDR3 is 13 residues long. Deletions cut 3 bases from V and 5 bases from J, with 12 bases between. The CDR3: CASSSWPLNEQYF. Written as DNA, the CDR3 is TGCGCCAGCAGCTCTTGGCCCCTCAACGAGCAGTACTTC. Complete variable domain (other parts from reference TRBV5-1 and TRBJ2-7): KAGVTQTPRYLIKTRGQQVTLSCSPISGHRSVSWYQQTPGQGLQFLFEYFSETQRNKGNFPGRFSGRQFSNSRSEMNVSTLELGDSALYLCASSSWPLNEQYFGPGTRLTVT.

The gene calls are TRBV4-1 and TRBJ1-2; 8 nucleotides agree with TRBD1. Germline CDR1 MGHRA, CDR2 YSYEKL. V lost 0 bases to trimming and J lost 4 bases; unmatched junction nucleotides: 7. The CDR3 runs 16 residues. In DNA form, the CDR3 reads TGCGCCAGCAGCCAAGAGGGACAGGTTCGGAGCTATGGCTACACCTTC. It is translated as CASSQEGQVRSYGYTF.

The CDR3 DNA is TGTGCTAGTGGTTTGGTACGGGACGGGGAGACGATCACAGATACGCAGTATTTT. It specifies CASGLVRDGETITDTQYF. The chain couples TRBV12-5 to TRBJ2-3; D assignment may be TRBD1 or TRBD2 (5 bases each). Germline assignment: CDR1 LGHNT and CDR2 FRNRAP. The V end lost 0 bases, the J end lost 2 bases, and 18 bases lay between the germline ends. This CDR3 spans 18 amino acids.

The chain couples TRBV2 to TRBJ1-4; weak D call: TRBD1 (5 bases). Deletions cut 3 bases from V and 7 bases from J, with 9 bases between. Germline CDR1 and CDR2: SNHLY and FYNNEI. The CDR3 spans 13 residues. The CDR3 loop reads CASSDSGFEKLFF. The CDR3 DNA reads TGTGCCAGCAGTGATTCAGGGTTTGAAAAACTGTTTTTT.

V usage is TRBV7-2 and J usage is TRBJ1-1, with TRBD1 as a possible D gene (6 bases). V lost 6 bases, J lost 6 bases, and 17 bases lay in between. The germline gives CDR1 SGHTA, CDR2 FQGNSA. The CDR3 extends over 14 amino acids. The CDR3 here is CASSQGRIVAEAFF. In DNA, the CDR3 is TGTGCCAGCAGTCAGGGGAGGATAGTCGCTGAAGCTTTCTTT.

The chain recombines TRBV11-3 with TRBJ2-1, with 8 nucleotides matching TRBD2. The V segment lost 0 bases and the J segment 4 bases; nucleotides outside the gene matches: 5. Looked up from germline, CDR1 is SGHNT and CDR2 is YENEEA. There are 16 residues in the CDR3. The CDR3 loop is CASSLDRGGRYNEQFF. In nucleotides, the CDR3 is TGTGCCAGCAGCTTAGACCGGGGGGGCAGGTACAATGAGCAGTTCTTC.

The chain has TRBV7-2 and TRBJ1-4, with 7 bases matching TRBD1. This CDR3 is built from 15 residues. J was trimmed by 8 bases and V by 1 base; bases with no gene match: 7. Germline CDR1 and CDR2: SGHTA and FQGNSA. CDR3 region: CASSLVTGNREKLFF. The DNA for the CDR3 is TGTGCCAGCAGCTTAGTGACAGGGAATAGGGAAAAACTGTTTTTT.

This chain uses TRBV2 with TRBJ2-1; 10 bases line up with TRBD1. J gave up 7 bases and V 7 bases, and 7 bases lay outside the gene matches. Germline loops: CDR1 SNHLY, CDR2 FYNNEI. The CDR3 has 14 residues. CDR3 loop: CASNPADRGNEQFF. DNA of the CDR3: TGTGCCAGCAACCCGGCGGACAGGGGGAATGAGCAGTTCTTC. The full variable domain, with the rest looked up from reference TRBV2 and TRBJ2-1, is EPEVTQTPSHQVTQMGQEVILRCVPISNHLYFYWYRQILGQKVEFLVSFYNNEISEKSEIFDDQFSVERPDGSNFTLKIRSTKLEDSAMYFCASNPADRGNEQFFGPGTRLTVL.